This T cell receptor beta chain was observed in a study of blood T cells in healthy people across ages. Note on this clonotype: Its antigen is unknown.

Findings and limits, study-wide: More naive CD4+ cells and higher diversity marked long-lived donors relative to aged donors. Researchers judged that diversity estimates from one million T cells fell short of true values.

Drawn from each donor were roughly 10 milliliters of peripheral blood. Germline lookup yields CDR1 SGHTA and CDR2 FQGNSA. V dropped 2 bases and J dropped 15 bases, with 14 bases sitting between them. This CDR3 contains 12 residues. A second PCR of 7 to 11 cycles used a sample-barcoded 5' primer and a J-beta primer mix. TCRdb recomputed calls from the 5' RACE reads with MiXCR, one row per CDR3 protein. The sample holds 1.8 million or so distinct CDR3 sequences; approximately 40% are singletons and the top ten take more than 20%. Sequenced: blood. The J gene is TRBJ2-4, the V gene TRBV7-2; D gene unclear. This clonotype was sampled from a human donor in good health. The CDR3 loop reads CASSLQPGLGYF. The CDR3 DNA is TGTGCCAGCAGCTTACAACCGGGCCTGGGGTACTTC. The entire variable domain, with the rest obtained from reference TRBV7-2 and TRBJ2-4, is as follows: GAGVSQSPSNKVTEKGKDVELRCDPISGHTALYWYRQSLGQGLEFLIYFQGNSAPDKSGLPSDRFSAERTGGSVSTLTIQRTQQEDSAVYLCASSLQPGLGYFGAGTRLSVL.